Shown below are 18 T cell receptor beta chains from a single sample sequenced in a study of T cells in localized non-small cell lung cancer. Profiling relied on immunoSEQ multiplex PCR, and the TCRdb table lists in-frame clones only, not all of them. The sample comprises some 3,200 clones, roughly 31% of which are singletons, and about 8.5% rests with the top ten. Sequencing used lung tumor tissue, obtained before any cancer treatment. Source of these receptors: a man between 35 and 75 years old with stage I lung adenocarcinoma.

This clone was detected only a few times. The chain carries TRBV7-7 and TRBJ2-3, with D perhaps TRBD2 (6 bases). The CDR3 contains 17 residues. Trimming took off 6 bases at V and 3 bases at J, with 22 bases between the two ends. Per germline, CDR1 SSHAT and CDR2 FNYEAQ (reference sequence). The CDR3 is CASSPGGAGPRTDTQYF. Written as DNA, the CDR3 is TGTGCCAGCAGTCCCGGGGGTGCGGGTCCCCGGACAGATACGCAGTATTTT.

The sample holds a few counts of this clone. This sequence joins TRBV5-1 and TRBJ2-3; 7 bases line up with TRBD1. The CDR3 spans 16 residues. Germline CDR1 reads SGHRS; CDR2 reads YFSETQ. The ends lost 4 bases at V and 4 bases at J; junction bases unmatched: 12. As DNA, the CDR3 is TGCGCCAGCAGCCCCGAGACAGGGTTGTTCGCAGATACGCAGTATTTT. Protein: CASSPETGLFADTQYF.

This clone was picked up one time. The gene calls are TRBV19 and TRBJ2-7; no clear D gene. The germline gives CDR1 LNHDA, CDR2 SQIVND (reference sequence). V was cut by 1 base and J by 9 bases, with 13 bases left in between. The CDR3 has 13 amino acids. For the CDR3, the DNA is TGTGCCAGTAGTATAGGAAGAGACAACGCGCAGTACTTC. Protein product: CASSIGRDNAQYF.

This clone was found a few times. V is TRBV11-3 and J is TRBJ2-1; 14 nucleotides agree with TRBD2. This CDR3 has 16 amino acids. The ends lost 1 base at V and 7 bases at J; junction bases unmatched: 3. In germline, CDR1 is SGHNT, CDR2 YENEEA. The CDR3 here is CASSLGTSGRRNEQFF. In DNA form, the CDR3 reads TGTGCCAGCAGCTTAGGGACTAGCGGGAGGAGGAATGAGCAGTTCTTC.

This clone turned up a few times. The CDR3 protein is CASSQEAGPRGYTF. The CDR3 coding sequence is TGTGCCAGCAGCCAAGAGGCAGGGCCCAGAGGCTACACCTTC. The V call is TRBV7-6, the J call TRBJ1-2; weak D call: TRBD1 (5 bases). Germline assignment: CDR1 SGHVS and CDR2 FNYEAQ. CDR3 length: 14 residues. V gave up 5 bases and J gave up 8 bases, with 18 bases separating them.

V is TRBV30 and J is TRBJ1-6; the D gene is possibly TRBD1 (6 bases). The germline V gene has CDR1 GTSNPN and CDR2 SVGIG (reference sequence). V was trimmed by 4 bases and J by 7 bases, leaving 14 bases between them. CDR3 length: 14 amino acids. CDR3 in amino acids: CAWTRRTENSPLHF. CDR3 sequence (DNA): TGTGCCTGGACCCGCCGGACAGAGAATTCACCCCTCCACTTT.

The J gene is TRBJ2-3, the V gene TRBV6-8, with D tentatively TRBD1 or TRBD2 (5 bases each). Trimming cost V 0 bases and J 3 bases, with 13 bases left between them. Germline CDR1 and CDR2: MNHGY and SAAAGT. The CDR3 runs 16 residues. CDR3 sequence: CASSYSKGTGTDTQYF. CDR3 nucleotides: TGTGCCAGCAGTTACTCGAAGGGGACGGGGACAGATACGCAGTATTTT.

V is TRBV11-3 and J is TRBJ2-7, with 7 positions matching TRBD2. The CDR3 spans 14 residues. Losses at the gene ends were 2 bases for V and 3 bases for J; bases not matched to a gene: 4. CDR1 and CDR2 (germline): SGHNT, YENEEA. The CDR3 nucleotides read TGTGCCAGCAGCTTATGGGGGGGAGGCTACGAGCAGTACTTC. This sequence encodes CASSLWGGGYEQYF.

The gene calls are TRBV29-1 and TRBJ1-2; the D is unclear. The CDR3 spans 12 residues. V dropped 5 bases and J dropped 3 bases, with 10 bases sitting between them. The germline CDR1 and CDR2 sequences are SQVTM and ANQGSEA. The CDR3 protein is CSVRGSDYGYTF. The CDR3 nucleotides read TGCAGCGTTAGAGGGAGTGACTATGGCTACACCTTC.

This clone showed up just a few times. The CDR3 coding sequence is TGTGCCAGCAGCTTAGGACTAGCGGGAGTGTCCTCAAACTACGAGCAGTACTTC. Amino acid sequence: CASSLGLAGVSSNYEQYF. This chain links TRBV11-3 with TRBJ2-7; 12 nucleotides align to TRBD2. CDR1 and CDR2 (germline): SGHNT, YENEEA. Trimming at V came to 1 base and at J to 3 bases, leaving 10 bases not matched to a gene. The CDR3 is 18 amino acids.

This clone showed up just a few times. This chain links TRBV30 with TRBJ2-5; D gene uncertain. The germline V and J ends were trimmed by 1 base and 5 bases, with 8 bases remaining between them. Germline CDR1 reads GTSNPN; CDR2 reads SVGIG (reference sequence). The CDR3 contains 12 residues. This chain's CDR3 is CAWSGTSETQYF. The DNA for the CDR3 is TGTGCCTGGAGTGGCACTTCGGAGACCCAGTACTTC.

CDR3 nucleotides: TGTGCCAGCAGCTTTACCGGGACGCTAGTAATGAACACTGAAGCTTTCTTT. Protein sequence: CASSFTGTLVMNTEAFF. The V gene is TRBV11-3, the J gene TRBJ1-1; tentatively, D is TRBD1 (5 bases). Per germline, CDR1 SGHNT and CDR2 YENEEA. The CDR3 length is 17 residues. V was trimmed by 3 bases and J by 0 bases, leaving 17 bases between them.

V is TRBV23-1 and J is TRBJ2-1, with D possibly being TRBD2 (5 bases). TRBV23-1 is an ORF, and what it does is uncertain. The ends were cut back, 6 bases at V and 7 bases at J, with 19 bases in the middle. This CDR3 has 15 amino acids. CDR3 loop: CASSRQLGMGNEQFF. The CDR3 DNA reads TGCGCCAGCAGCCGCCAACTAGGGATGGGGAATGAGCAGTTCTTC.

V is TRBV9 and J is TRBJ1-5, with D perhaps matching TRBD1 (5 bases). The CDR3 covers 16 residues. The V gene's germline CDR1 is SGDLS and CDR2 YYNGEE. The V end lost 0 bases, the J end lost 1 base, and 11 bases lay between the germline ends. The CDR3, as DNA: TGTGCCAGCAGCGTAGGGGGAGGGACGAGCAATCAGCCCCAGCATTTT. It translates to CASSVGGGTSNQPQHF.

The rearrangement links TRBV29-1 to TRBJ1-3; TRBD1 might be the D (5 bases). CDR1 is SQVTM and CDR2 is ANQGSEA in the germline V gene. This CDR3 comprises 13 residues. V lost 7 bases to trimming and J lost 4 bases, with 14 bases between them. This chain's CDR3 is CSAAGQGGNTIYF. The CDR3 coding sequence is TGCAGCGCGGCCGGACAAGGCGGAAACACCATATATTTT.

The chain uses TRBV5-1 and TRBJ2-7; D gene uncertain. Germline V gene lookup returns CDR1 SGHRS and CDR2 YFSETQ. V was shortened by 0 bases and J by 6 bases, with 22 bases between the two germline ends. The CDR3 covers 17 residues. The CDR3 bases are TGCGCCAGCAGCTTGGCCCCTTTACAGACATCGGCCTCCGAGCAGTACTTC. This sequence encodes CASSLAPLQTSASEQYF. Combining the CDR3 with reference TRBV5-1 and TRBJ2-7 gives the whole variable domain KAGVTQTPRYLIKTRGQQVTLSCSPISGHRSVSWYQQTPGQGLQFLFEYFSETQRNKGNFPGRFSGRQFSNSRSEMNVSTLELGDSALYLCASSLAPLQTSASEQYFGPGTRLTVT.

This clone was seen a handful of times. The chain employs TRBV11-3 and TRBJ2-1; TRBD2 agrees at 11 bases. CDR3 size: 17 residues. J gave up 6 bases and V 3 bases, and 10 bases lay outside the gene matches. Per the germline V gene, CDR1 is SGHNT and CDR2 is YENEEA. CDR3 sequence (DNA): TGTGCCAGCAGCTTGGTAAGTAGCGGGAGGGCGGGCAATGAGCAGTTCTTC. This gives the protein CASSLVSSGRAGNEQFF. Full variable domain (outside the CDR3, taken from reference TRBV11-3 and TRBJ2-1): EAGVVQSPRYKIIEKKQPVAFWCNPISGHNTLYWYLQNLGQGPELLIRYENEEAVDDSQLPKDRFSAERLKGVDSTLKIQPAELGDSAVYLCASSLVSSGRAGNEQFFGPGTRLTVL.

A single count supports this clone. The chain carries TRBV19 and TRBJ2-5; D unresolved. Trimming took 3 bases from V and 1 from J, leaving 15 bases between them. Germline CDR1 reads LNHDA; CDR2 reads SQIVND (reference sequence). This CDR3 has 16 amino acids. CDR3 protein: CASSISLGFFQETQYF. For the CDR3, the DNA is TGTGCCAGTAGTATTTCCCTCGGATTCTTCCAAGAGACCCAGTACTTC.